This TCR beta chain was found in a study of shared clonotypes between healthy human individuals. Broader study findings: Rarefaction demonstrated incomplete sorted-subset sequencing despite large depth.

The sample holds one count of this clone. The antigen remains unidentified. In the naive CD8 group, cells lacked CD45RO and were positively selected for CCR7, so terminally differentiated effector memory CD45RA+ cells were left out. The CDR3 totals 13 residues. V was clipped by 2 bases and J by 9 bases, with 11 bases between them. Germline CDR1 and CDR2: WSHSY and SAAADI. Every subset had its genomic DNA shared out evenly among several immunoSEQ plates. The assay was immunoSEQ multiplex PCR, and TCRdb's table has in-frame clones only and misses some. The table lists about 1,800,000 clones, approximately 94% of them singletons.

The sequence was collected from a man younger than 30 in good health. The specimen was naive CD8+ T cells sorted from blood. This sequence joins TRBV10-2 and TRBJ2-1; D unclear. The CDR3 DNA sequence: TGCGCCAGCAGTGAGGAAAGGCCACTTGAGCAGTTCTTC. Encoded protein: CASSEERPLEQFF.